The entry below gives a single T cell receptor beta chain sequence along with its context. What antigen it recognizes has not been identified. Per-base qualities were not stored, and no clone one base away is much larger. In the germline V gene, CDR1 corresponds to KGHSH and CDR2 to LQKENI. Including the terminal cysteine and phenylalanine, the CDR3 comprises 17 residues. Of the read, only the CDR3 DNA is kept; its 51 bases are in frame from base 1. The junction shows trimming of 5 bases on V and 2 bases on J, and the gene matches do not reach 10 bases of it. These data belong to a study of PD-L1 blockade in urothelial cancer (TCRdb year 2017). Concerning the study at large: Therapy was started in the mid-2010s for all patients, and atezolizumab 1,200 mg was administered intravenously every 3 weeks. About nine tenths of the roughly 29 patients were males with bladder-origin urothelial cancer, and about two thirds of the roughly 30 reported a prior smoking history. An ECOG performance status of 0 or 1 was recorded for the patients, and 0 to 3 prior chemotherapy regimens had been received by the patients. Blood samples were analyzed at 3 weeks after treatment start (second dose) and at 6 weeks after treatment start. A median of roughly 140,000 T cells and roughly 80,000 unique TCRs was obtained from blood samples, and a median clonality of roughly 0.082 was observed. An exploratory multi-omic analysis was conducted of the somatic, immune and clinical correlates of response to PD-L1 blockade with atezolizumab in urothelial cancer. Pretreatment tumor samples, along with matched peripheral blood serially collected before and after atezolizumab treatment, were subjected to TCR sequencing. Durable clinical benefit meant progression-free survival longer than 6 months, and TCR features were also tested against progression-free and overall survival. In the same patients, pretreatment tumors underwent whole exome sequencing and RNA sequencing in addition to TCR sequencing. Durable clinical benefit was achieved by nine patients and was not achieved by 20 patients. Pretreatment blood TCR-seq was available for about 27 patients, at least one posttreatment blood collection was obtained for around 24 patients, and tumor TCR-seq was available for around 24 patients.

Synthetic TCR analog templates were spiked into each PCR so that absolute template abundance could be estimated from read counts. TCRbeta CDR3 regions were amplified from genomic DNA with bias-controlled V and J gene primers using the immunoSEQ assay. Sequencing of rearranged TCRbeta segments was performed at approximately 20X coverage. The published analysis was carried out like this. Sequencing errors were corrected by clustering, and CDR3s were annotated against IMGT so that V, D and J genes could be assigned. Only productive TCRbeta rearrangements were used in downstream analyses, excluding out-of-frame or stop-codon sequences. To compute clonality, Shannon entropy was normalized by the log of the number of unique productive sequences and then subtracted from one. Clones differing between time points or between blood and tumor were identified using Fisher's exact test with Benjamini-Hochberg correction, with an adjusted p below 0.01 applied as the threshold. Sourced from immuneACCESS, this table was stored by TCRdb with only in-frame sequences that have V and J called. A share of the clones is absent; for the studies checked, an unresolved V gene accounts for under half, and the remainder has no known explanation. V, J and clone size were drawn from that table, and D and trimming were deduced from the DNA. For this sample there are 100,000 or so clones; about 91% appear just once. 0.85% to 1% of the sample comes from the top ten.

The investigation overall reported the following: Greater expansion of tumor-associated TCR clones in peripheral blood 3 weeks after the start of treatment was observed in patients with durable benefit (n of about 22, p = 0.022). Because the sample size was small (n = 29) and many of the analyses were exploratory, the results are meant to be hypothesis-generating. A pretreatment peripheral blood TCR clonality below the median was linked to improved progression-free and overall survival.

The cohort comprised around 31 patients with locally advanced or metastatic urothelial carcinoma treated at Memorial Sloan Kettering on a trial protocol. Peripheral blood mononuclear cells were collected pretreatment and during treatment, at between 1 and 8 total time points per patient. The Qiagen DNeasy Blood extraction kit was used to purify genomic DNA from total PBMCs and tumor samples. PBMCs were collected pretreatment and during treatment, and were isolated and stored as previously described. The chain is assembled from TRBV18 and TRBJ1-5, with 9 junctional bases fitting TRBD1. The sequence was obtained from a woman aged 80 or older with urothelial cancer. The material was PBMCs, obtained around atezolizumab (anti-PD-L1) treatment. Here is the DNA: TGTGCCAGCTCATGGGGACAGGGAGATCGGGGCAATCAGCCCCAGCATTTT. Translated, it reads CASSWGQGDRGNQPQHF.